The clone carrying this TCR beta chain was observed many times. The target antigen is unknown. These data come from a study of human T cells and chemical hapten exposure. In the study overall: Per-sample TCR yields varied mainly from small pooled library volume differences.

The study's findings and limits: Positively correlated with patch test score were the counts of PT1 expanded TCRs.

Individual cDNA molecules had unique molecular identifiers attached to them by the library. TCRdb reprocessed the RACE reads via MiXCR and lists one record per CDR3 protein. In the table there are 350,000 to 450,000 distinct CDR3 sequences, less than 6.5% of which are singletons. The CDR3 is 18 amino acids. From germline, CDR1 is MGHDK and CDR2 SYGVNS. V lost 6 bases, J lost 0 bases, and 6 bases stayed unmatched. The sample's time point: pre-sensitization, week 0. This sample's treatment: therapeutic diphenylcyclopropenone sensitization with weekly scalp DPC. The receptor's source is a woman aged 45-60 years with alopecia areata. Some clones in this sample may be carry-over from other donors' samples. The chain is built from TRBV25-1 and TRBJ2-3; 16 bases align to TRBD2. The sequencing here drew on whole blood, taken in connection with sensitization to the hapten diphenylcyclopropenone (DPC). Here the CDR3 DNA reads TGTGCCAGCAGCTTGGGGACTAGCGGGGGGGCCAGCACAGATACGCAGTATTTT. Encoded protein: CASSLGTSGGASTDTQYF.